This T cell receptor beta chain was identified in a study of cytomegalovirus exposure and HLA in healthy donors. As regards this clone: The target antigen is unknown. An end of the junction does not agree with germline; a read error may underlie this.

Study-wide findings and caveats: Cytomegalovirus association was assigned to approximately 160 TCR beta chains. Immune exposure was documented only through CMV serostatus. In a later analysis, across HLA loci, associated TCR counts were highest for DRB1, lowest for HLA-C. Rarity held for most TCR sequences, but there were some public TCRs that occurred in many donors.

Researchers ran the PCR with 60 Vbeta and 13 Jbeta primers. Clones were read by immunoSEQ multiplex PCR, and TCRdb kept only the in-frame ones, dropping some. The table shows more than 80,000 clones, with roughly three quarters occurring only once. The TCR was taken from a woman aged 55-75 years in good health and CMV-seropositive. The sample was PBMCs.

DNA for the CDR3: TGTTCCAGCAGCTCGTTCTCGGAGACCCAGTACTTC. Translation gives CSSSSFSETQYF. J is TRBJ2-5 and V is TRBV7-9; D not certain. From germline, CDR1 is SEHNR and CDR2 FQNEAQ (reference sequence). There are 12 residues in the CDR3.